This TCR beta chain was recovered during a study of cytomegalovirus exposure and HLA in healthy donors. This CDR3 is built from 14 residues. J gave up 7 bases and V 8 bases, and 12 bases lay outside the gene matches. Germline CDR1 and CDR2: MNHEY and SVGAGI. Use of 60 Vbeta and 13 Jbeta primers characterized the PCR. Produced via immunoSEQ multiplex PCR; TCRdb's table is partial and in-frame only. The sample contains about 180,000 clones, around 73% of which appear only once. The chain recombines TRBV6-5 with TRBJ2-7, with 9 nucleotides matching TRBD1. The sequenced sample consisted of PBMCs. This TCR derives from a man between 60 and 75 years old in good health and CMV-seronegative. CDR3: CASGIGQGRREQYF. The CDR3 DNA is TGTGCCAGCGGGATCGGACAGGGGCGAAGGGAGCAGTACTTC.